What follows is one T cell receptor beta chain and its context. These data originate in a study of T cells in Graves' hyperthyroidism and ophthalmopathy. The investigators amplified TCR beta CDR3 regions from RNA transcripts. HTBI primers were the set used in a first-round RT-PCR of the TCR CDR3. TCRdb fed the multiplex PCR reads into MiXCR, producing one record per CDR3 protein. Of some 500,000 distinct CDR3 sequences listed, about 15% are singletons. CDR3 size: 13 residues. V lost 2 bases to trimming and J lost 5 bases, with 6 bases between them. Germline loops: CDR1 SGHAT, CDR2 FQNNGV. The genes are TRBV11-2 and TRBJ2-2; D is undetermined. The sequence was obtained from a woman younger than 35 with Graves' hyperthyroidism. Sequenced input: blood. CDR3 sequence (DNA): TGTGCCAGCAGCTTATTCCGGACCGGGGAGCTGTTTTTT. Amino acids: CASSLFRTGELFF.